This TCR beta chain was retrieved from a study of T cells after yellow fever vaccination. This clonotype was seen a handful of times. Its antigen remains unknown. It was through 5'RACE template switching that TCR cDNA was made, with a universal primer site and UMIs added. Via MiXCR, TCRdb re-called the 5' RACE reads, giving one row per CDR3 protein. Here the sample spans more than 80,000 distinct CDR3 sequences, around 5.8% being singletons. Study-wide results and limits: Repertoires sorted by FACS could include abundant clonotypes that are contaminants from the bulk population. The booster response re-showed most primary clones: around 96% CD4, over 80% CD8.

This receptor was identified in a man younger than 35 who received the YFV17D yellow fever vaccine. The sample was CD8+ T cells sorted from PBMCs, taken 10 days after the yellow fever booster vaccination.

CDR3 sequence reads: CASSGDSSSGNTIYF. The DNA of the CDR3 is TGTGCCAGCAGTGGGGACAGCTCCTCTGGAAACACCATATATTTT. This chain uses TRBV27 with TRBJ1-3; 7 positions match TRBD1. The J segment lost 0 bases and the V segment lost 5 bases, leaving 4 bases of the junction unmatched. This CDR3 spans 15 amino acids. The germline V gene has CDR1 MNHEY and CDR2 SMNVEV (reference sequence).